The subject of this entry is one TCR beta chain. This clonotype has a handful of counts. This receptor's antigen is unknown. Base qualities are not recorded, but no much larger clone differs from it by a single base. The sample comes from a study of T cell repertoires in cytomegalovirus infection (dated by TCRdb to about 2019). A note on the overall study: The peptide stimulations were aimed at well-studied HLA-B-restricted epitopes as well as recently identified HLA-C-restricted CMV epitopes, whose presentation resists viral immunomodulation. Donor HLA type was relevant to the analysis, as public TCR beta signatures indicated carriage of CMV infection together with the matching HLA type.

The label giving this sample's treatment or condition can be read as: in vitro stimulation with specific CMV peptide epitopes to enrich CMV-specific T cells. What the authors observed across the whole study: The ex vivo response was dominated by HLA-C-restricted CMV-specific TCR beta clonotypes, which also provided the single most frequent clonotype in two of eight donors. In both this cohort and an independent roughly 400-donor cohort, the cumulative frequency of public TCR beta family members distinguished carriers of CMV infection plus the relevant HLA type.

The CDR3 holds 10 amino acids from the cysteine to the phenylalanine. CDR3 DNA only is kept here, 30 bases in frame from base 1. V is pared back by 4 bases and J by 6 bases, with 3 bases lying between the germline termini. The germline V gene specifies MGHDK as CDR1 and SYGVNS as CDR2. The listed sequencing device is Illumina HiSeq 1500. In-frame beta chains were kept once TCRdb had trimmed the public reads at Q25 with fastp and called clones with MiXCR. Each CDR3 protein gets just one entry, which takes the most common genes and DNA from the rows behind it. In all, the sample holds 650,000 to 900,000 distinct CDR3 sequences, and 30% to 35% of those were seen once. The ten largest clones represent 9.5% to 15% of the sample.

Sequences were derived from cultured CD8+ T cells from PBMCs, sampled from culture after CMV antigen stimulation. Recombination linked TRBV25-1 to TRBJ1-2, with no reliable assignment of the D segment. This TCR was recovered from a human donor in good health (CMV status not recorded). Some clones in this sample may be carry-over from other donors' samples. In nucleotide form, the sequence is TGTGCCAGCAGTGCTGATGGCTACACCTTC. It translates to CASSADGYTF.